Many counts were recorded for the clone carrying this TCR beta chain. Its antigen is unknown. This record comes from a study of CD8 T cells in ankylosing spondylitis. Study conclusions and caveats: A TCR beta motif of under ten highly homologous variants appeared characteristic of ankylosing spondylitis blood. Disease-linked clones reportedly concentrated significantly in matched ankylosing spondylitis synovial fluid. Some motif variants had been reported before (in reactive arthritis synovial fluid and blood).

Generation of TCR beta libraries employed quantitative 5'-RACE incorporating molecular barcodes. One entry per CDR3 protein, called by TCRdb with MiXCR from the 5' RACE reads. The table includes 750,000 to 850,000 distinct CDR3 sequences, 10% to 15% detected once. Germline V gene lookup returns CDR1 LGHNA and CDR2 YSLEER. The V gene end was trimmed by 4 bases and the J gene end by 3 bases; junction bases not matched to a gene: 7. The CDR3 consists of 15 residues. The source of this sequence is a male donor with ankylosing spondylitis. Sequencing was performed on blood, either unsorted or a sorted T cell fraction (not recorded which). This chain joins TRBV4-3 and TRBJ2-3, with 7 bases lining up with TRBD2. CDR3 nucleotide sequence: TGCGCCAGCAGCCTCTTCAGCGGGGAGACAGATACGCAGTATTTT. This gives the protein CASSLFSGETDTQYF.